Sequencing of this T cell receptor beta chain was carried out in a study of PD-L1 blockade in urothelial cancer. Looking at the study overall: In the mid-2010s therapy began: atezolizumab 1,200 mg intravenously every 3 weeks. Study-wide results and limits: In blood at 3 weeks, tumor-associated clones expanded more among patients with durable benefit.

Added to each PCR by spiking were synthetic TCR analog templates. Clones were read by immunoSEQ multiplex PCR, and TCRdb kept only the in-frame ones, dropping some. The table has tens of thousands of clones, roughly 84% seen once. Concerning this clone: Its antigen is not known.

The time point here: pretreatment peripheral blood. Germline trimming cut 3 bases from V and 3 bases from J; bases unmatched to any gene: 11. Per germline, CDR1 KGHSH and CDR2 LQKENI. The CDR3 length is 17 residues. The source of this sequence is a woman in her sixties or seventies with urothelial cancer. The sequenced sample was PBMCs, obtained around atezolizumab (anti-PD-L1) treatment. The chain links TRBV18 to TRBJ1-5; 7 nucleotides match TRBD1. CDR3 coding DNA: TGTGCCAGCTCACCCTCCCCAGGGGGTGAATCCAATCAGCCCCAGCATTTT. Translated, it gives CASSPSPGGESNQPQHF. The variable domain in full, completed from reference TRBV18 and TRBJ1-5, reads NAGVMQNPRHLVRRRGQEARLRCSPMKGHSHVYWYRQLPEEGLKFMVYLQKENIIDESGMPKERFSAEFPKEGPSILRIQQVVRGDSAAYFCASSPSPGGESNQPQHFGDGTRLSIL.